This TCR beta chain is from a study of blood T cell repertoires in COVID-19. Background on the study: Both acute and convalescent COVID-19 samples were obtained from the United States, Italy and Spain.

TCRdb's copy holds only in-frame clones and misses some; the assay was immunoSEQ multiplex PCR. This table holds 400,000 to 450,000 clones, 75% to 90% found once. CDR3 length: 13 residues. V was trimmed by 4 bases and J by 0 bases, leaving 8 bases between them. CDR1 is SGHRS, CDR2 YFSETQ, per germline. Note on this clone: This same CDR3 is encoded by further DNA sequences in the sample.

This chain links TRBV5-1 with TRBJ2-7; no firm D call. The clonotype comes from a man aged 25 to 40 who had recovered from COVID-19. Material for sequencing was PBMCs or T cells enriched from blood (not recorded which). Here the CDR3 reads CASSRGDSYEQYF. For the CDR3, the DNA is TGCGCCAGCAGCCGCGGAGACTCCTACGAGCAGTACTTC.